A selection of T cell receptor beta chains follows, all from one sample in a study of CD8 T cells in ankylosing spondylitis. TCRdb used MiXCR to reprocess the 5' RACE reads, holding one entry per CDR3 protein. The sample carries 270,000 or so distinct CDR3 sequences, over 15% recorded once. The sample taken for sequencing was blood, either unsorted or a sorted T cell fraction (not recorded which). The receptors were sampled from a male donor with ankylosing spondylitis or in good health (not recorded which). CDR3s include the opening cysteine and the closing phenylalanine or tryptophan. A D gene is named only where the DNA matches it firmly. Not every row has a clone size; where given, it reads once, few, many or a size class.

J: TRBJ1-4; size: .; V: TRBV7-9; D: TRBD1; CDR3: CASSRQGSISSNEKLFF; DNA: TGTGCCAGCAGCAGACAGGGGTCTATCTCGTCTAATGAAAAACTGTTTTTT
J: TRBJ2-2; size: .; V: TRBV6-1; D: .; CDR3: CASTQALGGELFF; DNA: TGTGCCAGCACTCAGGCCTTGGGCGGGGAGCTGTTTTTT
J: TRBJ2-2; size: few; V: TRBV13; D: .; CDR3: CASSLMGQRAAGELFF; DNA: TGTGCCAGCAGCTTAATGGGACAGCGGGCCGCCGGGGAGCTGTTTTTT
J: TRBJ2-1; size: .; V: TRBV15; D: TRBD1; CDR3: CATSRDIFPGDRGDNEQFF; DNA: TGTGCCACCAGCAGAGATATCTTCCCTGGGGACAGGGGCGACAATGAGCAGTTCTTC
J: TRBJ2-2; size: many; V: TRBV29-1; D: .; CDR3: CSVGQFTTGELFF; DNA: TGCAGCGTTGGGCAATTCACGACCGGGGAGCTGTTTTTT
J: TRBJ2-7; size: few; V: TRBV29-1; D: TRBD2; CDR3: CSVEGAGGVSYEQYF; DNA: TGCAGCGTTGAAGGGGCGGGAGGGGTCTCCTACGAGCAGTACTTC
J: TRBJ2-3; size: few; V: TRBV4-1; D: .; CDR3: CASSQEPARQADTQYF; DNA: TGCGCCAGCAGCCAAGAGCCGGCTCGCCAGGCAGATACGCAGTATTTT
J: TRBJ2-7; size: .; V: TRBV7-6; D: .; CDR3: CASSLAQVGSSYEQYF; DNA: TGTGCCAGCAGCTTAGCGCAGGTGGGATCCTCCTACGAGCAGTACTTC
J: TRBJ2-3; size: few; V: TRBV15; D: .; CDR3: CATSRDRLAASTDTQYF; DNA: TGTGCCACCAGCAGAGATCGGCTAGCAGCTAGCACAGATACGCAGTATTTT
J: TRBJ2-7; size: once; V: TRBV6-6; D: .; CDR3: CASSSDILYEQYF; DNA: TGTGCCAGCAGCTCCGACATTCTCTACGAGCAGTACTTC
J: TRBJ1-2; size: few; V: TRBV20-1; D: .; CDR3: CSAVGSNYGYTF; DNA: TGCAGTGCTGTTGGGAGCAACTATGGCTACACCTTC
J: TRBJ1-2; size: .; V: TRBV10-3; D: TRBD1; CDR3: CAISESRDREYDYGYTF; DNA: TGTGCCATCAGTGAGTCACGGGACAGGGAATACGACTATGGCTACACCTTC
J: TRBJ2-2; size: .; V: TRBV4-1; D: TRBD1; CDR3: CASSQRDRETGELFF; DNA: TGCGCCAGCAGCCAAAGGGACAGGGAGACCGGGGAGCTGTTTTTT
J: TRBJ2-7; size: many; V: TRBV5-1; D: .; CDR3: CASRATSYYEQYF; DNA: TGCGCCAGCAGAGCTACTAGTTACTACGAGCAGTACTTC
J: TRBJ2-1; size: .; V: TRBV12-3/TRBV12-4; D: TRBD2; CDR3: CASRGLANEQFF; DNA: TGTGCCAGCAGGGGACTAGCGAATGAGCAGTTCTTC
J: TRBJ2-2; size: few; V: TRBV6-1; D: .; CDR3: CASSEQGNTGELFF; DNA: TGTGCCAGCAGTGAACAGGGGAACACCGGGGAGCTGTTTTTT
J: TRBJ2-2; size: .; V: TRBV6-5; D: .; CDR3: CASSYYSALTGELFF; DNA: TGTGCCAGCAGTTACTATAGCGCGCTCACCGGGGAGCTGTTTTTT
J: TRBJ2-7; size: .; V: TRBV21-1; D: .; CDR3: CASSKRRGAWNLEQYF; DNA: TGTGCCAGCAGCAAGCGTCGAGGGGCCTGGAACCTCGAGCAGTACTTC
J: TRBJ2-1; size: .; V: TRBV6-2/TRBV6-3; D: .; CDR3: CASSWVNPYNEQFF; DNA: TGTGCCAGCAGTTGGGTCAACCCATACAATGAGCAGTTCTTC
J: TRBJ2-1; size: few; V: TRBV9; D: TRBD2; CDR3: CASSVLAGAGNEQFF; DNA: TGTGCCAGCAGCGTGCTAGCGGGAGCTGGTAATGAGCAGTTCTTC
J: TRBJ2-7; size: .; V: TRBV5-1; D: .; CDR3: CASSLEAAYYEQYF; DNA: TGCGCCAGCAGCTTGGAGGCAGCTTACTACGAGCAGTACTTC
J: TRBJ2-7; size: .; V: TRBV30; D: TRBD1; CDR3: CAWSVGQPSYEQYF; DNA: TGTGCCTGGAGTGTGGGACAGCCCTCCTACGAGCAGTACTTC
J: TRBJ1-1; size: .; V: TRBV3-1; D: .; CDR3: CASSPDSFEAFF; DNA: TGTGCCAGCAGCCCCGACAGTTTTGAAGCTTTCTTT
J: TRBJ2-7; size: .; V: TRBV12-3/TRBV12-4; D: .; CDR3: CASSLGHHSYEQYF; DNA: TGTGCCAGCAGTTTAGGCCACCACTCCTACGAGCAGTACTTC
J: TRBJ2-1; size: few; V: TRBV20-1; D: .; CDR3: CSAQGLVNSYNEQFF; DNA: TGCAGTGCCCAGGGATTGGTAAACTCCTACAATGAGCAGTTCTTC
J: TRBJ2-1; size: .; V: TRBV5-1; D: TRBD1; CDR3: CASSFWTGNSYNEQFF; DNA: TGCGCCAGCAGCTTCTGGACAGGGAACTCCTACAATGAGCAGTTCTTC
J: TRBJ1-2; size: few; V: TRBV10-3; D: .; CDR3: CAISENRGQSYGYTF; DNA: TGTGCCATCAGTGAAAATCGGGGGCAGAGCTATGGCTACACCTTC
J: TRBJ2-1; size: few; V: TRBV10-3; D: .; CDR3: CATLQDWEDEQFF; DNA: TGTGCCACCCTACAGGACTGGGAGGATGAGCAGTTCTTC
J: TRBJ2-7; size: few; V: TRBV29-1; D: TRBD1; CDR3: CSVARDRTYEQYF; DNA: TGCAGCGTCGCCCGGGACAGGACCTACGAGCAGTACTTC
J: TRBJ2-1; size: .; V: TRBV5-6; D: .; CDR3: CASSLVAATQQFF; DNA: TGTGCCAGCAGCTTGGTGGCTGCCACTCAGCAGTTCTTC
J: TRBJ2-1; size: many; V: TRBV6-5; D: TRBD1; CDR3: CASSSWDREGNEQFF; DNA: TGTGCCAGCAGTTCCTGGGACAGGGAGGGCAATGAGCAGTTCTTC
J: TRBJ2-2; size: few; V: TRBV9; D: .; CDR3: CASSVATGELFF; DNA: TGTGCCAGCAGCGTAGCCACCGGGGAGCTGTTTTTT
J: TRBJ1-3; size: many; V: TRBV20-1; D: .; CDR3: CSARDDRPVSGNTIYF; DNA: TGCAGTGCTAGAGATGATCGCCCGGTCTCTGGAAACACCATATATTTT
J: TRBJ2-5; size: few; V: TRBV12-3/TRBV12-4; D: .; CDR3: CASSLEGSWYQETQYF; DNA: TGTGCCAGCAGTTTAGAGGGGTCCTGGTACCAAGAGACCCAGTACTTC
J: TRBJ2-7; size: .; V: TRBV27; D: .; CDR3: CASSLSPGHEQYF; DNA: TGTGCCAGCAGTTTATCGCCGGGCCACGAGCAGTACTTC
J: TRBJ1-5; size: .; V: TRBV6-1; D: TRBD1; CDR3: CASSVGGWSNQPQHF; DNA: TGTGCCAGCAGTGTAGGGGGCTGGAGCAATCAGCCCCAGCATTTT
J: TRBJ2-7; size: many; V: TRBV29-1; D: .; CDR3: CSVDVSAEQYF; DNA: TGCAGCGTTGATGTGTCGGCCGAGCAGTACTTC
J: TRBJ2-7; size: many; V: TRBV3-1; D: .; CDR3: CASSQDTRLTYEQYF; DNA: TGTGCCAGCAGCCAAGATACTCGGCTAACCTACGAGCAGTACTTC